Reported below is one TCR beta chain. What it recognizes is unknown. Data came from immunoSEQ multiplex PCR; TCRdb stores just in-frame clones and leaves some out. This table holds 100,000 to 150,000 clones, around 89% found once. This sample was taken from a study of T cell responses to AZD1222 COVID-19 vaccine. About the research overall: Doses given second, at about 4 or about 12 weeks, were pooled.

Per germline, CDR1 SNHLY and CDR2 FYNNEI. Trimming left V 1 base short and J 6 bases short, with 12 bases between. The CDR3 totals 14 residues. Study-wide findings and caveats: Nearly half of the spike-specific TCRs reportedly recognize variant regions that carry no mutations. Clonal diversity may have been underestimated in mostly white British donors.

The origin of this receptor is an adult in good health. This chain links TRBV2 with TRBJ1-1; weak D call: TRBD1 (5 bases). Sequenced material: peripheral blood, taken on day 0 of AZD1222 vaccination. The CDR3 reads CASSEGGAVAEAFF. The CDR3 coding sequence is TGTGCCAGCAGTGAAGGTGGGGCGGTGGCTGAAGCTTTCTTT.